The 20 T cell receptor beta chains below were found in one sample sequenced in a study of T-cell memory formation after mild COVID-19. TCRdb analysed the 5' RACE reads with MiXCR anew, one entry per CDR3 protein. The sample shows roughly 300,000 distinct CDR3 sequences, 8.2% of them seen only once. The specimen sequenced was PBMCs or a T cell subset sorted from them (not recorded which). The origin of the receptors is a man aged 18 to 30 who had mild COVID-19 (a few samples of this study predate the infection). Cell type and time point are not known.

This clonotype was counted only a few times. The chain combines TRBV20-1 with TRBJ2-1; the match to TRBD1 covers 8 bases. The CDR3 contains 16 residues. V shed 2 bases and J 4 bases; nucleotides not matched to a gene: 10. The germline gives CDR1 DFQATT, CDR2 SNEGSKA (reference sequence). The CDR3 bases are TGCAGTGCTAGAAACCCTCAGGGGGCAAATTACAATGAGCAGTTCTTC. It encodes CSARNPQGANYNEQFF.

This clonotype was seen a few times. The chain couples TRBV2 to TRBJ2-7; D is ambiguous. Trimming removed 6 bases from V and 0 bases from J, with 9 bases in between. The CDR3 extends over 13 amino acids. Germline CDR1 reads SNHLY; CDR2 reads FYNNEI. CDR3 in DNA: TGTGCCAGCAGCTATGAAATCTCCTACGAGCAGTACTTC. Protein sequence: CASSYEISYEQYF.

The chain has TRBV13 and TRBJ1-1, with TRBD1 as a possible D gene (6 bases). Trimming took off 5 bases at V and 0 bases at J, with 22 bases between the two ends. The CDR3 consists of 18 residues. The V gene's germline CDR1 is PRHDT and CDR2 FYEKMQ (reference sequence). The CDR3 protein is CASSPLGETGSMNTEAFF. CDR3 DNA: TGTGCCAGCAGCCCCCTCGGGGAAACAGGGAGTATGAACACTGAAGCTTTCTTT.

Comment on this clonotype: This may be a read error, as it is one base from a much larger clone. Without the conserved terminal phenylalanine or tryptophan, this CDR3 likely stems from a read error. The J gene is TRBJ2-7, the V gene TRBV20-1, with TRBD1 matching 9 bases. With V trimmed by 0 bases and J by 3 bases, 3 bases remained unmatched. In germline, CDR1 is DFQATT, CDR2 SNEGSKA (reference sequence). The CDR3 length is 14 residues. The CDR3 spells CSARESGQGYEQYL. The CDR3 DNA sequence: TGCAGTGCTAGAGAGTCGGGACAGGGCTACGAGCAGTACTTA.

The chain joins TRBV5-4 to TRBJ2-3; D may be TRBD2 (8 bases). Germline V lookup: CDR1 SGHNT, CDR2 YYREEE (reference sequence). The V end lost 0 bases, the J end lost 3 bases, and 20 bases lay between the germline ends. This CDR3 has 18 amino acids. The CDR3 spells CASSLDLSGTVSTDTQYF. CDR3 DNA: TGTGCCAGCAGCTTGGACCTTAGCGGGACAGTCTCAACAGATACGCAGTATTTT.

The J gene is TRBJ2-6, the V gene TRBV3-1; D perhaps matches TRBD2 (6 bases). The ends were cut back, 2 bases at V and 3 bases at J, with 11 bases in the middle. Per germline, CDR1 LGHDT and CDR2 YNNKEL (reference sequence). The CDR3 has 16 residues. CDR3 region: CASSQRTGVGANVLTF. CDR3 DNA: TGTGCCAGCAGCCAACGTACGGGGGTTGGGGCCAACGTCCTGACTTTC. The full variable domain, rest sourced from reference TRBV3-1 and TRBJ2-6, is DTAVSQTPKYLVTQMGNDKSIKCEQNLGHDTMYWYKQDSKKFLKIMFSYNNKELIINETVPNRFSPKSPDKAHLNLHINSLELGDSAVYFCASSQRTGVGANVLTFGAGSRLTVL.

This clonotype has a handful of counts. The CDR3 loop reads CASSFGSYQETQYF. The CDR3 bases are TGCGCCAGCAGCTTTGGATCGTACCAAGAGACCCAGTACTTC. The rearrangement links TRBV5-1 to TRBJ2-5; D is unresolved. V lost 2 bases and J 0 bases, leaving 8 bases between the germline ends. Germline V gene sequence: CDR1 SGHRS, CDR2 YFSETQ. The length of the CDR3 is 14 residues. The full variable domain, completed using reference TRBV5-1 and TRBJ2-5, is KAGVTQTPRYLIKTRGQQVTLSCSPISGHRSVSWYQQTPGQGLQFLFEYFSETQRNKGNFPGRFSGRQFSNSRSEMNVSTLELGDSALYLCASSFGSYQETQYFGPGTRLLVL.

This clonotype was observed a handful of times. The V call is TRBV20-1, the J call TRBJ1-5; a weak D match, TRBD1 (6 bases). The V and J ends lost 5 bases and 5 bases respectively, with 13 bases between them. CDR3 length: 13 residues. The germline V gene encodes CDR1 DFQATT and CDR2 SNEGSKA (reference sequence). The CDR3 spells CSAYRDTYQPQHF. The DNA for the CDR3 is TGCAGTGCTTACCGGGACACCTATCAGCCCCAGCATTTT.

This clonotype was observed a few times. The chain has TRBV6-1 and TRBJ2-2, with D tentatively TRBD1 (5 bases). CDR3 length: 11 residues. V lost 8 bases and J 7 bases, leaving 8 bases between the germline ends. In germline, CDR1 is MNHNS, CDR2 SASEGT. Written as DNA, the CDR3 is TGTGCCAGCCCTCAGGGCGGGGAGCTGTTTTTT. The encoded protein is CASPQGGELFF.

This clonotype was recorded a few times. The chain has TRBV18 and TRBJ1-6; D might be TRBD1 (5 bases). CDR1 and CDR2 from the germline V gene are KGHSH and LQKENI. The CDR3 extends over 14 amino acids. V was pared by 6 bases and J by 11 bases, with 17 bases between. This chain's CDR3 is CASSPGPFRAPLHF. Here the CDR3 DNA reads TGTGCCAGCTCCCCGGGACCGTTTAGGGCACCCCTCCACTTT.

This clonotype appeared many times. The chain recombines TRBV7-9 with TRBJ2-4, with 8 bases fitting TRBD1. Germline trimming cut 5 bases from V and 5 bases from J; bases unmatched to any gene: 5. Germline CDR1 SEHNR, CDR2 FQNEAQ (reference sequence). The CDR3 spans 14 residues. The CDR3 spells CASSSTGGENIQYF. For the CDR3, the DNA is TGTGCCAGCAGCAGCACAGGGGGTGAAAACATTCAGTACTTC. The full variable domain, rest sourced from reference TRBV7-9 and TRBJ2-4, is DTGVSQNPRHKITKRGQNVTFRCDPISEHNRLYWYRQTLGQGPEFLTYFQNEAQLEKSRLLSDRFSAERPKGSFSTLEIQRTEQGDSAMYLCASSSTGGENIQYFGAGTRLSVL.

This clonotype was seen many times. The V gene is TRBV28, the J gene TRBJ2-3; possible D gene TRBD2, 5 bases. CDR3 length: 17 amino acids. Germline-derived CDR1 and CDR2 are MDHEN and SYDVKM. V was clipped by 0 bases and J by 3 bases, with 16 bases between them. The CDR3 DNA reads TGTGCCAGCAGTTTATGGCCCGAGGACTTGGGGACAGATACGCAGTATTTT. It codes for CASSLWPEDLGTDTQYF.

This clonotype appeared a few times. The chain is built from TRBV24-1 and TRBJ2-5, with D hard to call. From germline, CDR1 is KGHDR and CDR2 SFDVKD. Trimming shortened V by 5 bases and J by 3 bases, and 12 bases separated the two germline ends. The CDR3 is made up of 14 amino acids. The CDR3 sequence: CATSAGRNKETQYF. The CDR3 region has the DNA TGTGCCACCAGTGCGGGCAGGAATAAAGAGACCCAGTACTTC.

V and J are TRBV7-9 and TRBJ2-5; D not resolved. Germline V CDR1 and CDR2: SEHNR, FQNEAQ (reference sequence). The V end lost 1 base, the J end lost 5 bases, and 5 bases lay between the germline ends. The CDR3 runs to 12 residues. Written as DNA, the CDR3 is TGTGCCAGCAGCTTAGGCCTGGAGACCCAGTACTTC. This sequence encodes CASSLGLETQYF.

This clonotype has only a few counts. The chain joins TRBV9 to TRBJ2-5; 10 nucleotides agree with TRBD2. Germline lookup yields CDR1 SGDLS and CDR2 YYNGEE. The ends lost 0 bases at V and 2 bases at J; junction bases unmatched: 7. The CDR3 totals 17 residues. The CDR3 is CASSVAQGAGGQETQYF. The CDR3 DNA is TGTGCCAGCAGCGTAGCCCAAGGAGCGGGGGGGCAAGAGACCCAGTACTTC.

This clonotype has a handful of counts. The chain employs TRBV6-2 or TRBV6-3 and TRBJ2-1; D possibly corresponds to TRBD1 (6 bases). Germline V gene sequence: CDR1 MNHEY, CDR2 SVGEGT. This CDR3 comprises 13 residues. V was shortened by 6 bases and J by 4 bases, with 10 bases between the two germline ends. This CDR3 reads CASRKQGYNEQFF. The CDR3 DNA reads TGTGCCAGCAGAAAACAGGGATACAATGAGCAGTTCTTC.

The chain combines TRBV6-6 with TRBJ2-3, with a tentative D call TRBD2 (7 bases). Germline lookup yields CDR1 MNHNY and CDR2 SVGAGI (reference sequence). V was trimmed by 4 bases and J by 5 bases, leaving 13 bases between them. This CDR3 is built from 14 residues. The CDR3 nucleotides read TGTGCCAGCAGTTTGGGGGGGGCCCTAGATACGCAGTATTTT. This sequence encodes CASSLGGALDTQYF.

A remark on this clonotype: A much larger clone sits a single nucleotide away, making a read error possible. The gene calls are TRBV7-2 and TRBJ2-2; D may correspond to TRBD1 or TRBD2 (6 bases each). There are 14 residues in the CDR3. V lost 7 bases and J 6 bases, leaving 15 bases between the germline ends. Germline V CDR1 and CDR2: SGHTA, FQGNSA. CDR3 DNA sequence: TGTGCCAGCACCAGCTGGGGGGCTGCCGGGGAGCTGTTTTTT. It specifies CASTSWGAAGELFF. The complete variable domain, with remaining parts taken from reference TRBV7-2 and TRBJ2-2, reads GAGVSQSPSNKVTEKGKDVELRCDPISGHTALYWYRQSLGQGLEFLIYFQGNSAPDKSGLPSDRFSAERTGGSVSTLTIQRTQQEDSAVYLCASTSWGAAGELFFGEGSRLTVL.

At least ten counts were recorded for this clonotype. The V call is TRBV5-1, the J call TRBJ2-1; D uncertain. This CDR3 has 13 residues. Germline CDR1 is SGHRS and CDR2 is YFSETQ. Trimming removed 1 base at V and 7 bases at J, with 9 bases between. The CDR3 sequence: CASSLPEPNEQFF. For the CDR3, the DNA is TGCGCCAGCAGCTTGCCGGAACCTAATGAGCAGTTCTTC. The full variable domain, its missing parts supplied by reference TRBV5-1 and TRBJ2-1, is KAGVTQTPRYLIKTRGQQVTLSCSPISGHRSVSWYQQTPGQGLQFLFEYFSETQRNKGNFPGRFSGRQFSNSRSEMNVSTLELGDSALYLCASSLPEPNEQFFGPGTRLTVL.

This clonotype has more than one count but fewer than ten. V is TRBV11-1 and J is TRBJ2-7; D is uncertain. The CDR3 length is 14 residues. V was shortened by 3 bases and J by 2 bases, with 11 bases between the two germline ends. The germline CDR1 and CDR2 sequences are SGHAT and FQDESV (reference sequence). The CDR3 bases are TGTGCCAGCAGCTTGGCTGGTAAGGCCTACGAGCAGTACTTC. It codes for CASSLAGKAYEQYF.